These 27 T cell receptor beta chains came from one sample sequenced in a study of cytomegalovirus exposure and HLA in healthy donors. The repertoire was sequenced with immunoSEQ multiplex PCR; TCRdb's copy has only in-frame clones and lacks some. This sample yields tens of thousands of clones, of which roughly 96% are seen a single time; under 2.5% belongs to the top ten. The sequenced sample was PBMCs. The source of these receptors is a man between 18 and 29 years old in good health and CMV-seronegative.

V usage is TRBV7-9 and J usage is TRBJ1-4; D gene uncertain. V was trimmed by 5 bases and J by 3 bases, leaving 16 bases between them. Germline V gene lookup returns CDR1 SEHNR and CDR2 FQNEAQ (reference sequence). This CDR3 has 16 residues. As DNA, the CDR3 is TGTGCCAGCAGCATAACAGCGGGAAGGGCTAATGAAAAACTGTTTTTT. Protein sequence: CASSITAGRANEKLFF.

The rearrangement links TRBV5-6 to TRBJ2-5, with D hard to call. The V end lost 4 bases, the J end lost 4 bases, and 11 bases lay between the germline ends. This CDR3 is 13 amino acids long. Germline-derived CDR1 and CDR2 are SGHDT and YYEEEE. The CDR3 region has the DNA TGTGCCAGCAGCCGAGCTGAGGCAGAGACCCAGTACTTC. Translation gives CASSRAEAETQYF.

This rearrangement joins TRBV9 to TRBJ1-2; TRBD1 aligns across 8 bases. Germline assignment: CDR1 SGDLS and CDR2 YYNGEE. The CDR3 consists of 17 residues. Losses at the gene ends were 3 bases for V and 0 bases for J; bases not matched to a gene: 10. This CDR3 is CASSAYRGAASNYGYTF. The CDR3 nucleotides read TGTGCCAGCAGCGCTTACAGGGGGGCCGCTTCTAACTATGGCTACACCTTC. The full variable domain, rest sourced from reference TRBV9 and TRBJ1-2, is DSGVTQTPKHLITATGQRVTLRCSPRSGDLSVYWYQQSLDQGLQFLIQYYNGEERAKGNILERFSAQQFPDLHSELNLSSLELGDSALYFCASSAYRGAASNYGYTFGSGTRLTVV.

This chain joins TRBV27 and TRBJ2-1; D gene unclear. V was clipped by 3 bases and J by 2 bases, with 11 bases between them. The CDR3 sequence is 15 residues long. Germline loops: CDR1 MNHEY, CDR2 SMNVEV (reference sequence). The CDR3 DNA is TGTGCCAGCAGTTTCTCCGAGACACCCTACAATGAGCAGTTCTTC. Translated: CASSFSETPYNEQFF.

This CDR3 reads CASSPSGSGEQYF. The CDR3 bases are TGTGCCAGCAGCCCCAGCGGGAGTGGAGAGCAGTACTTC. The chain has TRBV5-6 and TRBJ2-7, with 8 positions matching TRBD2. Germline CDR1 and CDR2: SGHDT and YYEEEE. CDR3 size: 13 residues. V was clipped by 4 bases and J by 7 bases; unmatched bases: 7.

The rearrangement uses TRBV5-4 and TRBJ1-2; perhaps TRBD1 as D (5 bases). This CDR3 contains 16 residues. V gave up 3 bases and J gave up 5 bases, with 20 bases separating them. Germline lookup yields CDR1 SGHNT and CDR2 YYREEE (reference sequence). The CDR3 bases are TGTGCCAGCAGCTCAGGGTCGGAGATAGGCACGTATGGCTACACCTTC. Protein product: CASSSGSEIGTYGYTF. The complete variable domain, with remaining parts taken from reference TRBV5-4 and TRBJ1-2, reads ETGVTQSPTHLIKTRGQQVTLRCSSQSGHNTVSWYQQALGQGPQFIFQYYREEENGRGNFPPRFSGLQFPNYSSELNVNALELDDSALYLCASSSGSEIGTYGYTFGSGTRLTVV.

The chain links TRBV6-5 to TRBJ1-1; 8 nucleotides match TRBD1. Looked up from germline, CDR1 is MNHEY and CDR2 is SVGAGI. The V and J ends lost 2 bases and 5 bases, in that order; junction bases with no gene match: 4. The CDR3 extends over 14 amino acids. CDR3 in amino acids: CASSYGQGATEAFF. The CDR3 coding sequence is TGTGCCAGCAGTTACGGGCAGGGGGCAACTGAAGCTTTCTTT.

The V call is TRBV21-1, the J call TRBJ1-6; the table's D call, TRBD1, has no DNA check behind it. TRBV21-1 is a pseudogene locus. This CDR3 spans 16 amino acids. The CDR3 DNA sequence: TGTGCCAGTCTTCTACCGCCGACAGAAGATAATTCACCCCTCCACTTT. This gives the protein CASLLPPTEDNSPLHF.

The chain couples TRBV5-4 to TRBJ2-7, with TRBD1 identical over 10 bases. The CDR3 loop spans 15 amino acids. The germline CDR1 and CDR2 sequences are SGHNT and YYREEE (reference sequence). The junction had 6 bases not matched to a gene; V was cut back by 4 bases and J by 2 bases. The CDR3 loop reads CASSLQGTGAYEQYF. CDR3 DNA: TGTGCCAGCAGCCTCCAGGGGACAGGGGCCTACGAGCAGTACTTC. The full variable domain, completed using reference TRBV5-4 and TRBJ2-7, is ETGVTQSPTHLIKTRGQQVTLRCSSQSGHNTVSWYQQALGQGPQFIFQYYREEENGRGNFPPRFSGLQFPNYSSELNVNALELDDSALYLCASSLQGTGAYEQYFGPGTRLTVT.

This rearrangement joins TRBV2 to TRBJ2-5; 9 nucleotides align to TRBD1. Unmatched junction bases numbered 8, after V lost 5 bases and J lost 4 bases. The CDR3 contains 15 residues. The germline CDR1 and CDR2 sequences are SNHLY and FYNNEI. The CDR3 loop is CASSSDRGRGETQYF. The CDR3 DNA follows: TGTGCCAGCAGTTCGGACAGGGGTAGAGGAGAGACCCAGTACTTC.

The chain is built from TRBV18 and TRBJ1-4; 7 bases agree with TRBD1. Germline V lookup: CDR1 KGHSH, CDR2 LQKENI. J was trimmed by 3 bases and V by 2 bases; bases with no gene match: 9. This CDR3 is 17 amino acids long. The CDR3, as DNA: TGTGCCAGCTCACCAGATACGACAGGGCGGGCTAATGAAAAACTGTTTTTT. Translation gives CASSPDTTGRANEKLFF. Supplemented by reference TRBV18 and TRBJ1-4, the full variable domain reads NAGVMQNPRHLVRRRGQEARLRCSPMKGHSHVYWYRQLPEEGLKFMVYLQKENIIDESGMPKERFSAEFPKEGPSILRIQQVVRGDSAAYFCASSPDTTGRANEKLFFGSGTQLSVL.

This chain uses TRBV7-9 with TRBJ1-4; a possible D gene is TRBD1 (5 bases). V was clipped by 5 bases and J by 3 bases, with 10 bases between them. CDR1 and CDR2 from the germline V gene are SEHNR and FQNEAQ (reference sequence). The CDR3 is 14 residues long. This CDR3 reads CASSGHIANEKLFF. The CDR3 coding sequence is TGTGCCAGCAGCGGACATATAGCTAATGAAAAACTGTTTTTT.

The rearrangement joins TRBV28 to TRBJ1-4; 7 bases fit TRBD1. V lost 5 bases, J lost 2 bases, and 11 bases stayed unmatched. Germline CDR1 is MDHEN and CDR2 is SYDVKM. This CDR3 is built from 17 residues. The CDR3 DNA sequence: TGTGCCAGCAGTCAACCGGGACAGAGATTTACTAATGAAAAACTGTTTTTT. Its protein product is CASSQPGQRFTNEKLFF. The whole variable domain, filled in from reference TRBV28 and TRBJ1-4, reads DVKVTQSSRYLVKRTGEKVFLECVQDMDHENMFWYRQDPGLGLRLIYFSYDVKMKEKGDIPEGYSVSREKKERFSLILESASTNQTSMYLCASSQPGQRFTNEKLFFGSGTQLSVL.

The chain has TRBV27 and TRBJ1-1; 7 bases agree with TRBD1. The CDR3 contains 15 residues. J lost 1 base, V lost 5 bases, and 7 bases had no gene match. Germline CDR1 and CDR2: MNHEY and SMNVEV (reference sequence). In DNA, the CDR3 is TGTGCCAGCAGTCCAGGGACAGTGAAGAACACTGAAGCTTTCTTT. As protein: CASSPGTVKNTEAFF.

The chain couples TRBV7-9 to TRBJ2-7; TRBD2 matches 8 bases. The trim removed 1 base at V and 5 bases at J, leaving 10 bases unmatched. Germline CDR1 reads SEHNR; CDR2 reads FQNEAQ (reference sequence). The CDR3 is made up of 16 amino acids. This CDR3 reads CASSLEAGRARDEQYF. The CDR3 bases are TGTGCCAGCAGCTTAGAAGCCGGGAGGGCAAGGGACGAGCAGTACTTC.

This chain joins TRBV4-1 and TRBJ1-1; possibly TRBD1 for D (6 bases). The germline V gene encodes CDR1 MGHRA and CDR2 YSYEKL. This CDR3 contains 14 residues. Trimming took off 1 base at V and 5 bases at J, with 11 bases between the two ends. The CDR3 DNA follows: TGCGCCAGCAGCCAAGTTCAGGGGCAAACTGAAGCTTTCTTT. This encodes CASSQVQGQTEAFF.

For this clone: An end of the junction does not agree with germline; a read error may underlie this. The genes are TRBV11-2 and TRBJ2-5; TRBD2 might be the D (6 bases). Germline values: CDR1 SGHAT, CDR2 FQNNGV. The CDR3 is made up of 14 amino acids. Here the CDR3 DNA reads TGTGCCAGCAGCCTAGAGACTAGCCAAGAGACCCAGTACTTC. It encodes CASSLETSQETQYF.

This chain's CDR3 is CASSSTVPYGYTF. In DNA, the CDR3 is TGTGCCAGCAGCTCGACAGTTCCCTATGGCTACACCTTC. The chain links TRBV7-2 to TRBJ1-2; TRBD1 is a possible D gene (5 bases). V lost 4 bases to trimming and J lost 4 bases, with 10 bases between them. Per germline, CDR1 SGHTA and CDR2 FQGNSA. The CDR3 has 13 amino acids.

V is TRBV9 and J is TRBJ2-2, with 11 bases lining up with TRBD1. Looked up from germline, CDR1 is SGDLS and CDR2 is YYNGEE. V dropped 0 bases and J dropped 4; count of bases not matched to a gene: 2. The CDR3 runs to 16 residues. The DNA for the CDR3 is TGTGCCAGCAGCGTAGGGACAGGGGGCCTCACCGGGGAGCTGTTTTTT. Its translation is CASSVGTGGLTGELFF.

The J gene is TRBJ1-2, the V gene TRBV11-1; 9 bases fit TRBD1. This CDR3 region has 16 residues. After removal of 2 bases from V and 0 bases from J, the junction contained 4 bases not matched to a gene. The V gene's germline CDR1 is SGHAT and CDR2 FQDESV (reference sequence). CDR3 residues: CASSLPGQGPNYGYTF. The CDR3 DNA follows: TGTGCCAGCAGCTTACCTGGACAGGGGCCTAACTATGGCTACACCTTC. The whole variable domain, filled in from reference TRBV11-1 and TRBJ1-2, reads EAEVAQSPRYKITEKSQAVAFWCDPISGHATLYWYRQILGQGPELLVQFQDESVVDDSQLPKDRFSAERLKGVDSTLKIQPAELGDSAMYLCASSLPGQGPNYGYTFGSGTRLTVV.

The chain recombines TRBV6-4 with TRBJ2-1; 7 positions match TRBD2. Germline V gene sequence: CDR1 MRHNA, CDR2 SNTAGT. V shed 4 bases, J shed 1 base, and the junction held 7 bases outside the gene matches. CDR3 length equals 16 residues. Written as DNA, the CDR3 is TGTGCCAGCAGTGCCGAGGGCGGGGGTTCCTACAATGAGCAGTTCTTC. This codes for CASSAEGGGSYNEQFF.

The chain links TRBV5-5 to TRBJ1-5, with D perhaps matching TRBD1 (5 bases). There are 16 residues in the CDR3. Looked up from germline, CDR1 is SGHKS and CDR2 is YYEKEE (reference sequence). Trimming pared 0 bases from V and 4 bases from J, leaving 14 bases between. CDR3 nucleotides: TGTGCCAGCAGCTTGGCCGAAGGGGCAGCTAATCAGCCCCAGCATTTT. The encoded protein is CASSLAEGAANQPQHF.

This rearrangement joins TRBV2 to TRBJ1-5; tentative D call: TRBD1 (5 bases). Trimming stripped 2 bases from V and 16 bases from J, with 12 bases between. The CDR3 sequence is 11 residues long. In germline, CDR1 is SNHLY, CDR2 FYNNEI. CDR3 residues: CASSETGSIHF. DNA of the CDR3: TGTGCCAGCAGTGAAACAGGCTCAATACATTTT.

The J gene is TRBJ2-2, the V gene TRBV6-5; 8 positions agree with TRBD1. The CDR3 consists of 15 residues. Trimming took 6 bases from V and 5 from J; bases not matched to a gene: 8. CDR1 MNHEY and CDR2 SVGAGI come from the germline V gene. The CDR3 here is CASRTDRVRTGELFF. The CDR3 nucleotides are TGTGCCAGCAGGACGGACAGGGTACGGACCGGGGAGCTGTTTTTT.

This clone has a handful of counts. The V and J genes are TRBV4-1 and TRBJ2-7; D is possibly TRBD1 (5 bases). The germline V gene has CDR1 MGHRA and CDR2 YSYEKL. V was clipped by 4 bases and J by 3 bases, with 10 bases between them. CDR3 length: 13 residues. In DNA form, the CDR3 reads TGCGCCAGCAGCCCCAGGGTACGCTACGAGCAGTACTTC. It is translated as CASSPRVRYEQYF.

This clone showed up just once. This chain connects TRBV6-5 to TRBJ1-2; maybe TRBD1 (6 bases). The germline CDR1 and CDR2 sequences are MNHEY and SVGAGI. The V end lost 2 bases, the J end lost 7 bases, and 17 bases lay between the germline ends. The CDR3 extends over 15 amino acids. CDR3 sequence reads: CASSYDSTGTSGYTF. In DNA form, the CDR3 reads TGTGCCAGCAGTTACGATTCGACAGGCACCAGTGGCTACACCTTC.

CDR3 bases: TGTGCCAGCAGCCAAGTAACAGGGACCTATAATGAAAAACTGTTTTTT. Translated, it gives CASSQVTGTYNEKLFF. The V and J genes are TRBV14 and TRBJ1-4; possible D gene TRBD1, 6 bases. CDR1 and CDR2 (germline): SGHDN, FVKESK. V was clipped by 1 base and J by 4 bases, with 13 bases between them. The CDR3 extends over 16 amino acids.